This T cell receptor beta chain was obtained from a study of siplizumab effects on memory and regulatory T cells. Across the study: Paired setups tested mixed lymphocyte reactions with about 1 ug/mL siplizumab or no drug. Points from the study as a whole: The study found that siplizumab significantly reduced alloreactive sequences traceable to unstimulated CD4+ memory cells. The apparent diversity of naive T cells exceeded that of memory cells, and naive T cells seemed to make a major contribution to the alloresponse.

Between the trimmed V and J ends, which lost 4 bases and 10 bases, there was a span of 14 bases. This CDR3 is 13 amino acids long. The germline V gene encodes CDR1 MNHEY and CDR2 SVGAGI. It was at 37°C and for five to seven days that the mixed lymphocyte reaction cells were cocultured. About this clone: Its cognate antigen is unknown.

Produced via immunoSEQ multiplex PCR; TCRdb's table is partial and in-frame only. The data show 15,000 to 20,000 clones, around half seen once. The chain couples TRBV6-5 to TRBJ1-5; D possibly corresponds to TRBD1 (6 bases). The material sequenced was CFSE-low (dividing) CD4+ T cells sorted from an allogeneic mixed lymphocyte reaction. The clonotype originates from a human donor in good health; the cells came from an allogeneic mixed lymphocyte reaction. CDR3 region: CASSLDSPQPQHF. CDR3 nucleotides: TGTGCCAGCAGTTTGGACAGTCCCCAACCCCAGCATTTT.